The table lists the clone carrying this TCR beta chain with many counts. Amplification targeted TCR beta CDR3 regions from RNA transcripts. Researchers ran a first-round RT-PCR on the TCR CDR3 using the HTBI primer set. TCRdb fed the multiplex PCR reads into MiXCR, producing one record per CDR3 protein. This table has hundreds of thousands of distinct CDR3 sequences, under 20% appearing once. This entry is derived from a study of T cells in Graves' hyperthyroidism and ophthalmopathy. The germline V and J ends were trimmed by 5 bases and 5 bases, with 10 bases remaining between them. CDR1 MDHEN and CDR2 SYDVKM come from the germline V gene. CDR3 size: 14 residues.

The specimen sequenced was blood. The TCR comes from a woman aged 25-40 years with Graves' hyperthyroidism. The V gene is TRBV28, the J gene TRBJ1-6; D is unclear. As DNA, the CDR3 is TGTGCCAGCAGTCCCTCGGGAGATAATTCACCCCTCCACTTT. As protein: CASSPSGDNSPLHF.